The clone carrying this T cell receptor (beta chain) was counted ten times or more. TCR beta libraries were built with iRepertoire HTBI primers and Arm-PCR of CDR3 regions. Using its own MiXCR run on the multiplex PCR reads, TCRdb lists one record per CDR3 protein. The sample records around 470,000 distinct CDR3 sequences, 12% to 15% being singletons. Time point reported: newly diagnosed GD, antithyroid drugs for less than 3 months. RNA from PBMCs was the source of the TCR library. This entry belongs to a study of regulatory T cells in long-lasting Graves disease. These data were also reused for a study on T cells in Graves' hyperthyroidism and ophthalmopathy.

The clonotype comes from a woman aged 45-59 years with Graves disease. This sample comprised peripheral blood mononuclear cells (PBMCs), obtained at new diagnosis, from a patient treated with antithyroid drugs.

The CDR3 nucleotides read TGTGCCAGCAGTGCTGTGGGAGATACGCAGTATTTT. This codes for CASSAVGDTQYF. V usage is TRBV3-1 and J usage is TRBJ2-3; D call uncertain. V was cut by 6 bases and J by 5 bases, with 9 bases left in between. The CDR3 runs 12 residues. Germline CDR1 and CDR2: LGHDT and YNNKEL (reference sequence).